The 19 T cell receptor beta chains below were found in one sample sequenced in a study of T cell repertoires in MIS-A myocarditis. The table came from immunoSEQ multiplex PCR; TCRdb's copy has only in-frame clones and leaves some out. Here the sample spans 9,500 to 12,000 clones, 80% to 90% being singletons. The specimen was thoracic lymph node tissue obtained at autopsy. These receptor sequences come from a man between 18 and 35 years old with fulminant myocarditis from multisystem inflammatory syndrome in adults (MIS-A) after COVID-19.

The rearrangement joins TRBV11-3 to TRBJ2-7; the D is unclear. Germline lookup yields CDR1 SGHNT and CDR2 YENEEA. With 1 base removed from V and 3 bases from J, the gap between germline ends came to 7 bases. This CDR3 has 13 amino acids. DNA of the CDR3: TGTGCCAGCAGCTTAGGCGCCGGCTACGAGCAGTACTTC. Translation: CASSLGAGYEQYF.

This chain uses TRBV28 with TRBJ1-2; D remains unclear. The CDR3 spans 15 residues. Trimming removed 10 bases at V and 0 bases at J, with 18 bases between. Germline CDR1 and CDR2: MDHEN and SYDVKM. The CDR3, as DNA: TGTGCCACCTCACCATGGGTCACAACTAACTATGGCTACACCTTC. Translating gives CATSPWVTTNYGYTF.

This rearrangement joins TRBV11-1 to TRBJ2-7, with TRBD2 matching 9 bases. Germline-derived CDR1 and CDR2 are SGHAT and FQDESV (reference sequence). The ends lost 3 bases at V and 3 bases at J; junction bases unmatched: 9. CDR3 length: 16 amino acids. CDR3 nucleotides: TGTGCCAGCAGCTTCGACAAGCGGGAGGCCGTCTACGAGCAGTACTTC. This encodes CASSFDKREAVYEQYF. The full variable domain, completed using reference TRBV11-1 and TRBJ2-7, is EAEVAQSPRYKITEKSQAVAFWCDPISGHATLYWYRQILGQGPELLVQFQDESVVDDSQLPKDRFSAERLKGVDSTLKIQPAELGDSAMYLCASSFDKREAVYEQYFGPGTRLTVT.

The chain is built from TRBV19 and TRBJ1-5, with 8 bases that match TRBD1. CDR1 is LNHDA, CDR2 SQIVND, per germline (reference sequence). The CDR3 has 14 amino acids. V shed 6 bases and J 2 bases; nucleotides not matched to a gene: 3. CDR3 region: CASSGQGGNQPQHF. The CDR3 bases are TGTGCCAGTAGCGGACAGGGTGGCAATCAGCCCCAGCATTTT.

This chain uses TRBV7-3 with TRBJ1-2; TRBD1 might be the D (5 bases). V lost 5 bases, J lost 3 bases, and 13 bases lay in between. Germline CDR1 is SGHTA and CDR2 is FQGTGA. The CDR3 totals 14 residues. CDR3 in amino acids: CASSPAGDDYGYTF. CDR3 nucleotides: TGTGCCAGCAGCCCAGCGGGGGACGACTATGGCTACACCTTC.

The CDR3 nucleotides read TGTGCCAGCAGTTTAGCGGACAGGGAGAACGGCTACACCTTC. Protein: CASSLADRENGYTF. This chain uses TRBV28 with TRBJ1-2; the match to TRBD1 covers 8 bases. CDR3 length: 14 amino acids. Per the germline V gene, CDR1 is MDHEN and CDR2 is SYDVKM. V shed 2 bases, J shed 8 bases, and the junction held 7 bases outside the gene matches.

The J gene is TRBJ2-5, the V gene TRBV4-1; TRBD1 might be the D (5 bases). Deletions cut 0 bases from V and 3 bases from J, with 14 bases between. This CDR3 region has 16 residues. Germline V lookup: CDR1 MGHRA, CDR2 YSYEKL. CDR3 sequence reads: CASSQDSSPREETQYF. CDR3 DNA: TGCGCCAGCAGCCAAGATAGCTCGCCCAGGGAAGAGACCCAGTACTTC.

With regard to this clone: Other DNA sequences from this sample encode an identical CDR3 as well. The chain has TRBV10-2 and TRBJ1-2; 7 bases match TRBD1. There are 12 residues in the CDR3. Germline lookup yields CDR1 WSHSY and CDR2 SAAADI. After removal of 10 bases from V and 5 bases from J, the junction contained 7 bases not matched to a gene. The CDR3 nucleotides are TGCGCCACACAGCTACAGGGGTATGGCTACACCTTC. Residues: CATQLQGYGYTF.

The CDR3 nucleotides read TGTGCCAGCAGCTTGGGCGGTGGTAGGAACGAGCAGTACTTC. Its protein product is CASSLGGGRNEQYF. The chain has TRBV11-2 and TRBJ2-7, with no clear D. Trimming took off 3 bases at V and 5 bases at J, with 14 bases between the two ends. Germline V gene data show CDR1 as SGHAT and CDR2 as FQNNGV. The CDR3 is made up of 14 amino acids.

The V call is TRBV25-1, the J call TRBJ2-3, with 10 bases matching TRBD1. The CDR3 sequence is 15 residues long. Trimming removed 8 bases from V and 2 bases from J; junction bases left unmatched: 7. Germline V gives CDR1 MGHDK, CDR2 SYGVNS. The CDR3 DNA sequence: TGTGCCAGCGCCCGACAGGGGGCTTCCACAGATACGCAGTATTTT. It is translated as CASARQGASTDTQYF.

The rearrangement uses TRBV6-5 and TRBJ1-2, with D perhaps matching TRBD1 (6 bases). Trimming shortened V by 0 bases and J by 8 bases, and 16 bases separated the two germline ends. This CDR3 is built from 15 residues. Germline V gives CDR1 MNHEY, CDR2 SVGAGI. CDR3 protein: CASSYSKGGSLGYTF. The CDR3 DNA follows: TGTGCCAGCAGTTACTCGAAGGGGGGCTCTCTGGGCTACACCTTC.

The V call is TRBV5-1, the J call TRBJ2-5; D might be TRBD1 (6 bases). V lost 4 bases and J 2 bases, leaving 15 bases between the germline ends. Germline values: CDR1 SGHRS, CDR2 YFSETQ. The CDR3 extends over 15 amino acids. The CDR3 region is CASSGLGQGQETQYF. The CDR3 DNA follows: TGCGCCAGCAGCGGTTTGGGACAAGGACAAGAGACCCAGTACTTC.

This clone has only one observation. The chain links TRBV9 to TRBJ2-1; a possible D gene is TRBD1 (6 bases). Germline assignment: CDR1 SGDLS and CDR2 YYNGEE. This CDR3 contains 15 residues. Trimming left V 4 bases short and J 4 bases short, with 15 bases between. The CDR3 DNA follows: TGTGCCAGCAGCCCGTTCGGGACACCATACAATGAGCAGTTCTTC. Its protein product is CASSPFGTPYNEQFF.

V usage is TRBV9 and J usage is TRBJ2-1; D unresolved. The germline V and J ends were trimmed by 3 bases and 5 bases, with 9 bases remaining between them. This CDR3 is 13 amino acids long. Germline assignment: CDR1 SGDLS and CDR2 YYNGEE. CDR3 DNA sequence: TGTGCCAGCAGCGGCTCAAGGGACAATGAGCAGTTCTTC. Amino acids: CASSGSRDNEQFF.

The chain employs TRBV6-6 and TRBJ1-1, with a possible D match to TRBD1 (5 bases). The ends were cut back, 0 bases at V and 2 bases at J, with 7 bases in the middle. The CDR3 is 14 residues long. The germline V gene encodes CDR1 MNHNY and CDR2 SVGAGI (reference sequence). Here the CDR3 DNA reads TGTGCCAGCAGTTACTCGGGGGTTAACACTGAAGCTTTCTTT. Translated: CASSYSGVNTEAFF.

This clone was detected only a few times. This chain uses TRBV7-2 with TRBJ1-1; D is perhaps TRBD1 (6 bases). This CDR3 is built from 11 residues. From germline, CDR1 is SGHTA and CDR2 FQGNSA. V was cut by 11 bases and J by 10 bases, with 17 bases left in between. The CDR3 nucleotides are TGTGCCGGACGCACAGGGCCCGTAGCTTTCTTT. This sequence encodes CAGRTGPVAFF.

V usage is TRBV7-2 and J usage is TRBJ1-1, with a possible D match to TRBD1 (5 bases). The V end was cut by 3 bases, the J end by 4 bases, with 15 bases between. CDR3 length equals 15 residues. CDR1 SGHTA and CDR2 FQGNSA come from the germline V gene. DNA of the CDR3: TGTGCCAGCAGCTTGGGCAGTGGCAGGGTCACTGAAGCTTTCTTT. This gives the protein CASSLGSGRVTEAFF.

The chain employs TRBV7-8 and TRBJ1-4; D is undetermined. The CDR3 extends over 13 amino acids. V was clipped by 5 bases and J by 5 bases, with 9 bases between them. The germline gives CDR1 SGHVS, CDR2 FQNEAQ. This CDR3 is CASSPLPNEKLFF. The DNA of the CDR3 is TGTGCCAGCAGCCCCCTCCCAAATGAAAAACTGTTTTTT. The variable domain in full, with the rest retrieved from reference TRBV7-8 and TRBJ1-4, is GAGVSQSPRYKVAKRGQDVALRCDPISGHVSLFWYQQALGQGPEFLTYFQNEAQLDKSGLPSDRFFAERPEGSVSTLKIQRTQQEDSAVYLCASSPLPNEKLFFGSGTQLSVL.

This clone has just one count. CDR3 protein: CASSVLFGGDTEAFF. CDR3 coding DNA: TGTGCCAGCAGTGTACTCTTCGGGGGGGACACTGAAGCTTTCTTT. The chain employs TRBV27 and TRBJ1-1; possibly TRBD1 for D (5 bases). The CDR3 contains 15 residues. The V end was cut by 5 bases, the J end by 3 bases, with 16 bases between. Germline CDR1 is MNHEY and CDR2 is SMNVEV (reference sequence).